This TCR beta chain was sequenced during a study of T cell repertoires in cytomegalovirus infection. Overall study results and limits: Dominating the ex vivo response were HLA-C-restricted CMV-specific TCR beta clonotypes.

TCRdb re-called the reads with MiXCR, one entry per CDR3 protein. Of about 740,000 distinct CDR3 sequences in the sample, approximately 33% were seen once. Turning to this clonotype: The antigen is not known.

V was cut by 0 bases and J by 7 bases, with 6 bases left in between. Germline V gene data show CDR1 as LNHNV and CDR2 as YYDKDF (reference sequence). This CDR3 has 13 amino acids. The receptor comes from a human donor in good health (CMV status not recorded). Some clones in this sample may be carry-over from other donors' samples. The source was cultured PBMCs, collected from culture after CMV antigen stimulation. This chain uses TRBV15 with TRBJ2-2; D unclear. The CDR3 DNA reads TGTGCCACCAGCAGAGATTTATACGGGGAGCTGTTTTTT. This sequence encodes CATSRDLYGELFF.